These 28 T cell receptor beta chains originate from one sample sequenced in a study of graft-versus-host responses after intestinal transplantation. Clones were read by immunoSEQ multiplex PCR, and TCRdb kept only the in-frame ones, dropping some. The sample lists around 110,000 clones, over 85% occurring once. Which antigens these TCRs recognize remains unknown. The specimen comprised unstimulated CD4+ T cells sorted from spleen or lymph node cells, sampled before transplant. The receptor set was obtained from a human donor who was the organ donor for an intestinal transplant.

The rearrangement links TRBV7-7 to TRBJ2-2; 11 positions match TRBD2. Trimming took 5 bases from V and 6 from J; bases not matched to a gene: 2. The CDR3 covers 14 residues. Germline CDR1 is SSHAT and CDR2 is FNYEAQ (reference sequence). The CDR3 is CASSATSGAGELFF. In nucleotides, the CDR3 is TGTGCCAGCAGCGCGACTAGCGGGGCCGGGGAGCTGTTTTTT.

The chain carries TRBV11-2 and TRBJ2-2; perhaps TRBD2 as D (5 bases). The V end lost 5 bases, the J end lost 0 bases, and 10 bases lay between the germline ends. CDR3 length equals 15 residues. CDR1 is SGHAT and CDR2 is FQNNGV in the germline V gene. Written as DNA, the CDR3 is TGTGCCAGCAGCCCCCGGACTTCGAACACCGGGGAGCTGTTTTTT. Its translation: CASSPRTSNTGELFF.

The V gene is TRBV7-9, the J gene TRBJ1-1; TRBD1 agrees at 8 bases. The length of the CDR3 is 14 residues. The V segment lost 5 bases and the J segment 4 bases; nucleotides outside the gene matches: 6. Germline lookup yields CDR1 SEHNR and CDR2 FQNEAQ (reference sequence). This CDR3 reads CASSPGGAGTEAFF. CDR3 nucleotides: TGTGCCAGCAGCCCAGGGGGCGCGGGCACTGAAGCTTTCTTT. Combining the CDR3 with reference TRBV7-9 and TRBJ1-1 gives the whole variable domain DTGVSQNPRHKITKRGQNVTFRCDPISEHNRLYWYRQTLGQGPEFLTYFQNEAQLEKSRLLSDRFSAERPKGSFSTLEIQRTEQGDSAMYLCASSPGGAGTEAFFGQGTRLTVV.

The chain carries TRBV7-7 and TRBJ2-7, with D tentatively TRBD1 (5 bases). The germline CDR1 and CDR2 sequences are SSHAT and FNYEAQ (reference sequence). The length of the CDR3 is 13 residues. CDR3 in amino acids: CATAKGLGYEQYF. The CDR3 region has the DNA TGTGCTACCGCAAAGGGGCTGGGCTACGAGCAGTACTTC.

V usage is TRBV7-2 and J usage is TRBJ2-7; a possible D gene is TRBD1 (7 bases). This CDR3 contains 14 residues. Per germline, CDR1 SGHTA and CDR2 FQGNSA. Trimming took 2 bases from V and 3 from J, leaving 11 bases between them. This CDR3 is CASSLRQGGYEQYF. The CDR3 nucleotides are TGTGCCAGCAGCTTACGGCAGGGGGGCTACGAGCAGTACTTC.

This sequence joins TRBV12-5 and TRBJ1-3; D is possibly TRBD1 (6 bases). CDR1 is LGHNT, CDR2 FRNRAP, per germline. The CDR3 spans 14 residues. The V and J ends lost 8 bases and 2 bases respectively, with 13 bases between them. The CDR3 loop is CASRRGDPGNTIYF. The CDR3 region has the DNA TGTGCTAGTCGCAGGGGAGACCCTGGAAACACCATATATTTT.

In its sample, this clone was seen once. The chain employs TRBV5-6 and TRBJ2-7; possibly TRBD1 for D (6 bases). V dropped 0 bases and J dropped 2 bases, with 6 bases sitting between them. This CDR3 has 13 amino acids. Germline V lookup: CDR1 SGHDT, CDR2 YYEEEE. Written as DNA, the CDR3 is TGTGCCAGCAGCTTGGACAGGGCCTACGAGCAGTACTTC. It yields the protein CASSLDRAYEQYF.

The chain combines TRBV19 with TRBJ2-3, with D perhaps being TRBD1 or TRBD2 (5 bases each). Germline lookup yields CDR1 LNHDA and CDR2 SQIVND (reference sequence). V lost 5 bases and J 9 bases, leaving 15 bases between the germline ends. The CDR3 consists of 13 residues. CDR3 loop: CASSSLSRDTQYF. CDR3 nucleotide sequence: TGTGCCAGTAGTTCGCTCTCCAGGGACACGCAGTATTTT. Full variable domain (remainder filled in from reference TRBV19 and TRBJ2-3): DGGITQSPKYLFRKEGQNVTLSCEQNLNHDAMYWYRQDPGQGLRLIYYSQIVNDFQKGDIAEGYSVSREKKESFPLTVTSAQKNPTAFYLCASSSLSRDTQYFGPGTRLTVL.

The chain is built from TRBV10-3 and TRBJ1-2; D is unresolved. This CDR3 spans 15 amino acids. Trimming pared 2 bases from V and 5 bases from J, leaving 15 bases between. From germline, CDR1 is ENHRY and CDR2 SYGVKD. The CDR3 DNA sequence: TGTGCCATCAGTGAGAGAGAGGCGAGCCTTTATGGCTACACCTTC. Translating it yields CAISEREASLYGYTF.

This sequence joins TRBV2 and TRBJ2-5, with 9 nucleotides matching TRBD2. There are 16 residues in the CDR3. Germline loops: CDR1 SNHLY, CDR2 FYNNEI. V shed 4 bases, J shed 5 bases, and the junction held 11 bases outside the gene matches. CDR3 coding DNA: TGTGCCAGCAGTGGGGGGAGTAGCGGGAGCCTGGAGACCCAGTACTTC. Translated, it gives CASSGGSSGSLETQYF.

The chain employs TRBV7-9 and TRBJ2-3, with TRBD1 as a possible D gene (6 bases). The V end lost 4 bases, the J end lost 0 bases, and 14 bases lay between the germline ends. This CDR3 region has 16 residues. CDR1 and CDR2 (germline): SEHNR, FQNEAQ (reference sequence). The CDR3 DNA follows: TGTGCCAGCAGCTCAAGGACAGCATCTAGCACAGATACGCAGTATTTT. Amino acids: CASSSRTASSTDTQYF.

The chain uses TRBV6-6 and TRBJ2-7; the match to TRBD2 covers 8 bases. V lost 2 bases and J lost 4; bases outside the gene matches: 10. CDR1 MNHNY and CDR2 SVGAGI come from the germline V gene (reference sequence). The CDR3 has 16 amino acids. CDR3 loop: CASSYPLREGLYEQYF. CDR3 sequence (DNA): TGTGCCAGCAGTTACCCGCTCCGGGAGGGCCTGTACGAGCAGTACTTC.

The rearrangement links TRBV6-1 to TRBJ2-1; 9 nucleotides line up with TRBD1. Germline V CDR1 and CDR2: MNHNS, SASEGT. The CDR3 length is 15 residues. With V trimmed by 5 bases and J by 5 bases, 7 bases remained unmatched. CDR3 loop: CASSSGQGTHNEQFF. In DNA, the CDR3 is TGTGCCAGCAGTTCCGGACAGGGGACCCACAATGAGCAGTTCTTC.

This clone was counted a single time. The V and J genes are TRBV4-1 and TRBJ1-4; TRBD1 is a possible D gene (5 bases). The V gene's germline CDR1 is MGHRA and CDR2 YSYEKL. Trimming left V 4 bases short and J 2 bases short, with 14 bases between. This CDR3 region has 16 residues. CDR3 residues: CASSRSWWGTNEKLFF. CDR3 coding DNA: TGCGCCAGCAGCCGGTCCTGGTGGGGCACTAATGAAAAACTGTTTTTT.

The rearrangement uses TRBV5-4 and TRBJ2-3; 8 bases are a match to TRBD2. The CDR3 contains 17 residues. V lost 5 bases to trimming and J lost 4 bases; unmatched junction nucleotides: 15. The germline V gene has CDR1 SGHNT and CDR2 YYREEE (reference sequence). The CDR3 loop is CASRLAGPKVVADTQYF. CDR3 nucleotide sequence: TGTGCCAGCAGGTTAGCGGGACCAAAGGTCGTTGCAGATACGCAGTATTTT.

V gene TRBV29-1 combines with J gene TRBJ2-5, with D possibly matching TRBD1 (6 bases). The CDR3 loop spans 13 amino acids. Germline CDR1 is SQVTM and CDR2 is ANQGSEA. Trimming stripped 1 base from V and 3 bases from J, with 9 bases between. CDR3 DNA: TGCAGCGTTGAAGGGACAGCTAAAGAGACCCAGTACTTC. Amino acids: CSVEGTAKETQYF.

This clone was seen just once. The chain couples TRBV6-5 to TRBJ1-1; weak D call: TRBD1 (6 bases). V was cut by 0 bases and J by 4 bases, with 9 bases left in between. This CDR3 is 14 amino acids long. Germline-derived CDR1 and CDR2 are MNHEY and SVGAGI. The CDR3 DNA reads TGTGCCAGCAGTTACTCACAGGGCGGCACTGAAGCTTTCTTT. It is translated as CASSYSQGGTEAFF.

J is TRBJ1-2 and V is TRBV4-3; no clear D. In germline, CDR1 is LGHNA, CDR2 YSLEER. The V gene lost 3 bases and the J gene lost 8 bases, with 16 bases spanning the gap. This CDR3 has 14 amino acids. CDR3 loop: CASSQEGITGGYTF. In DNA form, the CDR3 reads TGCGCCAGCAGCCAGGAGGGCATCACTGGCGGCTACACCTTC.

This rearrangement joins TRBV28 to TRBJ1-1; D is uncertain. Looked up from germline, CDR1 is MDHEN and CDR2 is SYDVKM. CDR3 size: 14 residues. Trimming pared 2 bases from V and 2 bases from J, leaving 9 bases between. CDR3 region: CASSLGQINTEAFF. CDR3 bases: TGTGCCAGCAGTTTAGGGCAGATAAACACTGAAGCTTTCTTT. The entire variable domain, with the rest obtained from reference TRBV28 and TRBJ1-1, is as follows: DVKVTQSSRYLVKRTGEKVFLECVQDMDHENMFWYRQDPGLGLRLIYFSYDVKMKEKGDIPEGYSVSREKKERFSLILESASTNQTSMYLCASSLGQINTEAFFGQGTRLTVV.

The CDR3 region is CASSSLGLNQETQYF. CDR3 DNA sequence: TGTGCCAGCAGCTCGTTGGGACTGAATCAAGAGACCCAGTACTTC. This sequence joins TRBV7-8 and TRBJ2-5; D might be TRBD2 (6 bases). V lost 4 bases and J 2 bases, leaving 14 bases between the germline ends. The CDR3 is made up of 15 amino acids. Per germline, CDR1 SGHVS and CDR2 FQNEAQ.

The CDR3 spells CSAQVGPEAFF. In DNA form, the CDR3 reads TGCAGTGCGCAAGTGGGTCCTGAAGCTTTCTTT. The V gene is TRBV20-1, the J gene TRBJ1-1; unclear D gene. The CDR3 has 11 residues. Germline V CDR1 and CDR2: DFQATT, SNEGSKA (reference sequence). The V and J ends lost 6 bases and 6 bases respectively, with 11 bases between them.

This sequence joins TRBV6-5 and TRBJ2-5, with 8 bases identical to TRBD2. The V gene's germline CDR1 is MNHEY and CDR2 SVGAGI. V lost 4 bases, J lost 2 bases, and 9 bases stayed unmatched. This CDR3 contains 16 residues. The CDR3 nucleotides are TGTGCCAGCAGTTTTTGGGTTAGCGGGGAGCAAGAGACCCAGTACTTC. Translated, it gives CASSFWVSGEQETQYF.

The rearrangement uses TRBV6-6 and TRBJ2-7, with 9 bases that match TRBD1. Germline CDR1 reads MNHNY; CDR2 reads SVGAGI (reference sequence). The ends lost 0 bases at V and 6 bases at J; junction bases unmatched: 6. The length of the CDR3 is 15 residues. This chain's CDR3 is CASSYSLDRGGEQYF. CDR3 DNA: TGTGCCAGCAGTTACTCACTGGACAGGGGTGGCGAGCAGTACTTC.

The rearrangement uses TRBV15 and TRBJ1-3, with D perhaps TRBD1 (5 bases). V lost 4 bases, J lost 4 bases, and 11 bases lay in between. CDR1 is LNHNV and CDR2 is YYDKDF in the germline V gene (reference sequence). The CDR3 runs 14 residues. The CDR3 sequence: CATSKGEGGNTIYF. The CDR3 DNA reads TGTGCCACCAGCAAAGGGGAGGGCGGAAACACCATATATTTT.

This clone has only a few counts. The chain employs TRBV2 and TRBJ2-7; a weak D match, TRBD2 (7 bases). The CDR3 is 14 amino acids. CDR1 and CDR2 from the germline V gene are SNHLY and FYNNEI. Trimming cost V 5 bases and J 9 bases, with 20 bases left between them. The CDR3 spells CASSPGGPIGAQYF. As DNA, the CDR3 is TGTGCCAGCAGTCCCGGGGGGCCCATTGGGGCGCAGTACTTC.

The J gene is TRBJ2-3, the V gene TRBV4-2; 15 nucleotides agree with TRBD2. V shed 3 bases, J shed 7 bases, and the junction held 5 bases outside the gene matches. The germline V gene encodes CDR1 LGHNA and CDR2 YNFKEQ. The CDR3 spans 16 residues. CDR3 nucleotides: TGTGCCAGCAGCCACGGGACTAGCGGGAGGATATATACGCAGTATTTT. This gives the protein CASSHGTSGRIYTQYF.

The chain joins TRBV4-2 to TRBJ2-1; 8 bases agree with TRBD2. The CDR3 runs to 16 residues. Trimming cost V 1 base and J 2 bases; bases outside gene matches: 4. Germline lookup yields CDR1 LGHNA and CDR2 YNFKEQ. In nucleotides, the CDR3 is TGTGCCAGCAGCCAAGCACTAGCGGATCCCTACAATGAGCAGTTCTTC. Protein sequence: CASSQALADPYNEQFF.

This chain uses TRBV10-3 with TRBJ2-3; 12 nucleotides agree with TRBD2. Per the germline V gene, CDR1 is ENHRY and CDR2 is SYGVKD. J was trimmed by 3 bases and V by 2 bases; bases with no gene match: 0. The CDR3 is 15 amino acids. Here the CDR3 DNA reads TGTGCCATCAGTGAGGGACTAGCGGGGACAGATACGCAGTATTTT. As protein: CAISEGLAGTDTQYF.